This T cell receptor beta chain originates from a study of early T cells in non-severe SARS-CoV-2 infection. CDR3 length: 16 amino acids. Germline V gives CDR1 DFQATT, CDR2 SNEGSKA (reference sequence). With V trimmed by 5 bases and J by 0 bases, 7 bases remained unmatched. Researchers attached unique molecular identifiers to individual cDNA molecules. MiXCR, run by TCRdb on the 5' RACE reads, gives a single entry per CDR3 protein. The data contain tens of thousands of distinct CDR3 sequences, more than 6.5% of them seen just once; the ten biggest clones take up roughly 8%. This clonotype was recorded many times.

The specimen sequenced was whole blood. The sequence came from an adult who was a healthcare worker with PCR-confirmed SARS-CoV-2 infection or an uninfected control (not recorded which). The J gene is TRBJ2-1, the V gene TRBV20-1, with 10 bases matching TRBD2. CDR3 loop: CSARLGLAPSYNEQFF. Written as DNA, the CDR3 is TGCAGTGCTCGTTTGGGACTAGCGCCCTCCTACAATGAGCAGTTCTTC.